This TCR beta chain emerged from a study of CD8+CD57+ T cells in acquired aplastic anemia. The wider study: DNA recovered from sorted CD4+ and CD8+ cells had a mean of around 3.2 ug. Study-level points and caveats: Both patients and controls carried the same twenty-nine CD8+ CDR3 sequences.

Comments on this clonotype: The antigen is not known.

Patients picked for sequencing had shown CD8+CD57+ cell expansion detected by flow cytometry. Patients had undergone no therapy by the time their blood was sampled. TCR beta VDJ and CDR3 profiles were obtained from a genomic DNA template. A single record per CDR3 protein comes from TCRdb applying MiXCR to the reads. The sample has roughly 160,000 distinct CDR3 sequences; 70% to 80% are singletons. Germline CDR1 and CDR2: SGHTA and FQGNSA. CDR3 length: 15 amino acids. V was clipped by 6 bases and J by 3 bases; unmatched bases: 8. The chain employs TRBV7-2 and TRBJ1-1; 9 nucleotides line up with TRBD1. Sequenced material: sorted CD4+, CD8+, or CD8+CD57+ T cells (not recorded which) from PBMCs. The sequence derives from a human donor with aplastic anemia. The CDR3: CASSPTGGRDTEAFF. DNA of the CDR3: TGTGCCAGCAGTCCTACAGGGGGCAGGGACACTGAAGCTTTCTTT.